Given below is one TCR beta chain in context. Its matching antigen is unknown. The data originate from a study of T cell responses to AZD1222 COVID-19 vaccine. The repertoire was sequenced with immunoSEQ multiplex PCR; TCRdb's copy has only in-frame clones and lacks some. The table includes 85,000 to 90,000 clones, approximately 86% detected once. Germline V gives CDR1 MNHEY, CDR2 SVGEGT. The CDR3 has 14 amino acids. The V and J ends lost 6 bases and 4 bases respectively, with 15 bases between them. Study results and limitations: Spike was spanned by vaccine-associated CD4 TCRs, which were dominant at 160-218 and 743-854.

Sequencing used peripheral blood, obtained on day 0 of AZD1222 vaccination. The TCR sequence derives from an adult in good health. The chain is built from TRBV6-2 or TRBV6-3 and TRBJ1-2, with D maybe TRBD1 (5 bases). The CDR3 sequence is CASSRDGKTYGYTF. DNA of the CDR3: TGTGCCAGCAGCCGGGACGGTAAAACCTATGGCTACACCTTC.